The 18 T cell receptor beta chains reported below all come from one sample, sequenced in a study of regulatory T cells in long-lasting Graves disease. Assembly of TCR beta libraries relied on iRepertoire HTBI primers together with Arm-PCR of CDR3 regions. TCRdb re-called the multiplex PCR reads through MiXCR, storing one row per CDR3 protein. The sample has a few hundred thousand distinct CDR3 sequences; 15% are singletons. The time point is: newly diagnosed GD, antithyroid drugs for less than 3 months. The authors made the TCR library using RNA they extracted from PBMCs. These data also formed part of another study, on T cells in Graves' hyperthyroidism and ophthalmopathy.

The material was peripheral blood mononuclear cells (PBMCs), obtained at new diagnosis, from a patient treated with antithyroid drugs. The source of these receptors is a woman between 40 and 50 years old with Graves disease.

Only a few counts were recorded for this clonotype. V and J are TRBV19 and TRBJ1-5; 7 bases are a match to TRBD1. V shed 6 bases and J 12 bases; nucleotides not matched to a gene: 11. This CDR3 comprises 13 residues. Per the germline V gene, CDR1 is LNHDA and CDR2 is SQIVND (reference sequence). CDR3: CASSSDRLWFQHF. The CDR3 nucleotides are TGTGCCAGTAGCTCGGACAGGTTGTGGTTCCAGCATTTT.

This clonotype came up a few times. The V call is TRBV12-3 or TRBV12-4, the J call TRBJ2-2; D gene unclear. V was cut by 5 bases and J by 3 bases, with 10 bases left in between. The CDR3 is made up of 14 amino acids. CDR3 in DNA: TGTGCCAGCAGTAAAACTACGGACACCGGGGAGCTGTTTTTT. Translation: CASSKTTDTGELFF.

This clonotype came up a few times. The chain employs TRBV9 and TRBJ2-1; TRBD2 agrees at 11 bases. The V gene end was trimmed by 4 bases and the J gene end by 1 base; junction bases not matched to a gene: 4. The CDR3 is 16 residues long. CDR1 and CDR2 from the germline V gene are SGDLS and YYNGEE. The CDR3 DNA reads as TGTGCCAGCAGCACTAGCGGGAGAAGTTCCTACAATGAGCAGTTCTTC. Its translation is CASSTSGRSSYNEQFF.

Remarks on this clonotype: At one boundary the junction diverges from the germline segment, which might be a read error. The chain employs TRBV15 and TRBJ2-3; 10 bases line up with TRBD2. The CDR3 totals 16 residues. CDR1 and CDR2 (germline): LNHNV, YYDKDF (reference sequence). This chain's CDR3 is CATSIGTSASTDMQYF. The CDR3 region has the DNA TGTGCCACCAGCATCGGGACTAGCGCCAGCACAGATATGCAGTATTTT.

This CDR3 is CASSLTEGWEKLFF. The CDR3 DNA reads as TGCGCCAGCAGCTTGACGGAGGGATGGGAAAAACTGTTTTTT. J is TRBJ1-4 and V is TRBV5-1; D is unclear. This CDR3 is 14 amino acids long. The germline V gene encodes CDR1 SGHRS and CDR2 YFSETQ. Trimming cost V 1 base and J 8 bases, with 12 bases left between them.

This clonotype was seen only a few times. The chain links TRBV4-1 to TRBJ2-1, with D maybe TRBD2 (6 bases). V was trimmed by 1 base and J by 8 bases, leaving 9 bases between them. The CDR3 consists of 13 residues. Looked up from germline, CDR1 is MGHRA and CDR2 is YSYEKL. CDR3 coding DNA: TGCGCCAGCAGCCAAGTTGGGACTGATGAGCAGTTCTTC. Translation: CASSQVGTDEQFF.

This clonotype has ten or more counts. The chain joins TRBV18 to TRBJ2-1; D gene ambiguous. The germline V and J ends were trimmed by 6 bases and 0 bases, with 9 bases remaining between them. The CDR3 totals 14 residues. Germline lookup yields CDR1 KGHSH and CDR2 LQKENI. The CDR3 protein is CASSAVSSYNEQFF. CDR3 bases: TGTGCCAGCTCCGCGGTCAGCTCCTACAATGAGCAGTTCTTC.

The chain couples TRBV12-3 or TRBV12-4 to TRBJ1-2; D is ambiguous. Trimming shortened V by 6 bases and J by 3 bases, and 11 bases separated the two germline ends. This CDR3 has 13 amino acids. In nucleotides, the CDR3 is TGTGCCAGCAGGAACCTCAGCCACTATGGCTACACCTTC. Amino acid sequence: CASRNLSHYGYTF.

Remarks on this clonotype: A much larger clone differs from this one at a single base, so this may be a read error. Here the CDR3 omits its conserved ending phenylalanine or tryptophan, so a read error is the likely source. The CDR3 reads CASSLTGFDEQFL. CDR3 bases: TGTGCCAGCAGCTTGACAGGGTTCGATGAGCAGTTCCTC. The rearrangement uses TRBV7-2 and TRBJ2-1, with 7 bases identical to TRBD1. The CDR3 has 13 residues. V dropped 3 bases and J dropped 8; count of bases not matched to a gene: 4. CDR1 and CDR2 from the germline V gene are SGHTA and FQGNSA.

This clonotype was counted only a few times. The chain joins TRBV6-1 to TRBJ2-1; 10 bases agree with TRBD2. CDR1 and CDR2 (germline): MNHNS, SASEGT. CDR3 length: 16 amino acids. V was clipped by 6 bases and J by 2 bases; unmatched bases: 7. CDR3 DNA sequence: TGTGCCAGCAGGCCCCCGGGACTAGCGCCCTACAATGAGCAGTTCTTC. This encodes CASRPPGLAPYNEQFF.

This clonotype was observed a handful of times. This chain joins TRBV6-2 or TRBV6-3 and TRBJ2-7; 11 bases match TRBD2. After removal of 11 bases from V and 4 bases from J, the junction contained 7 bases not matched to a gene. CDR1 and CDR2 (germline): MNHEY, SVGEGT. This CDR3 is built from 13 residues. As DNA, the CDR3 is TGTGCCGGACCGACTAGCGGGGTATACGAGCAGTACTTC. Translating it yields CAGPTSGVYEQYF.

The rearrangement joins TRBV27 to TRBJ2-6, with D perhaps assigned TRBD1 or TRBD2 (5 bases each). The CDR3 totals 19 residues. Germline loops: CDR1 MNHEY, CDR2 SMNVEV (reference sequence). V shed 6 bases and J shed 1 base, with 22 bases lying between them. CDR3: CASSLLTGTEESGANVLTF. The CDR3 DNA reads TGTGCCAGCAGCTTACTGACCGGGACGGAAGAATCTGGGGCCAACGTCCTGACTTTC. Filled out from reference TRBV27 and TRBJ2-6, the complete variable domain reads EAQVTQNPRYLITVTGKKLTVTCSQNMNHEYMSWYRQDPGLGLRQIYYSMNVEVTDKGDVPEGYKVSRKEKRNFPLILESPSPNQTSLYFCASSLLTGTEESGANVLTFGAGSRLTVL.

A few counts support this clonotype. This may be a read error: a much more frequent sequence differs by one nucleotide. The gene calls are TRBV28 and TRBJ2-7, with 7 bases lining up with TRBD2. This CDR3 is 15 amino acids long. Germline-derived CDR1 and CDR2 are MDHEN and SYDVKM. The ends lost 6 bases at V and 5 bases at J; junction bases unmatched: 13. CDR3 coding DNA: TGTGCCAGCAGACTTCTAGCGGAACCAAAGGACGAGCAGTACTTC. As protein: CASRLLAEPKDEQYF.

This clonotype was picked up a small number of times. This chain connects TRBV27 to TRBJ1-3; no firm D call. Trimming took 6 bases from V and 6 from J, leaving 12 bases between them. Germline V gene data show CDR1 as MNHEY and CDR2 as SMNVEV (reference sequence). This CDR3 has 13 amino acids. The DNA of the CDR3 is TGTGCCAGCAGCCGAATTGGTCAAAACACCATATATTTT. It codes for CASSRIGQNTIYF.

In its sample, this clonotype was seen many times. The chain joins TRBV12-3 or TRBV12-4 to TRBJ2-7; 9 nucleotides agree with TRBD1. J was trimmed by 6 bases and V by 5 bases; bases with no gene match: 5. The CDR3 runs to 13 residues. The CDR3 DNA sequence: TGTGCCAGCAGTAGGACAGGGGAAGGCGAGCAGTACTTC. As protein: CASSRTGEGEQYF.

This clonotype was seen a few times. The rearrangement joins TRBV5-1 to TRBJ2-3; D possibly corresponds to TRBD1 (6 bases). Germline V lookup: CDR1 SGHRS, CDR2 YFSETQ. Trimming removed 1 base from V and 6 bases from J, with 15 bases in between. The CDR3 length is 15 residues. The CDR3 region has the DNA TGCGCCAGCAGCTTGCCCCGGGACAACTTGGATACGCAGTATTTT. Its protein is CASSLPRDNLDTQYF.

The chain employs TRBV4-1 and TRBJ2-1; 10 nucleotides match TRBD2. V shed 0 bases, J shed 4 bases, and the junction held 3 bases outside the gene matches. There are 16 residues in the CDR3. The germline V gene has CDR1 MGHRA and CDR2 YSYEKL. The CDR3 DNA reads as TGCGCCAGCAGCCAAGACGCACTAGCGGGGTACAATGAGCAGTTCTTC. Amino acids: CASSQDALAGYNEQFF.

Only a few counts were recorded for this clonotype. The chain links TRBV20-1 to TRBJ2-1; D gene ambiguous. V was trimmed by 6 bases and J by 0 bases, leaving 15 bases between them. The germline V gene has CDR1 DFQATT and CDR2 SNEGSKA (reference sequence). The CDR3 loop spans 15 amino acids. CDR3 amino acids: CSAAPPPFSYNEQFF. DNA for the CDR3: TGCAGTGCCGCTCCCCCACCCTTCTCCTACAATGAGCAGTTCTTC.